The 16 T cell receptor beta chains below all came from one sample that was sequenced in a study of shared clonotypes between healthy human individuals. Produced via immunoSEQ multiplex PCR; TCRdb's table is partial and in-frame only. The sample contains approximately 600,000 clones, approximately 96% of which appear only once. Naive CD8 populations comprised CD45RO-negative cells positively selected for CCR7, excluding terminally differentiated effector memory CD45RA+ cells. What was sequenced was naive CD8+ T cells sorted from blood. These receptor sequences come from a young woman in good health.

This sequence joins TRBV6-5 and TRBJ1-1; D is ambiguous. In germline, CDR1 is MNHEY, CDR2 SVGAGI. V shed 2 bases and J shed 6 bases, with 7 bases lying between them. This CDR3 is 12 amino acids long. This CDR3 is CASSYAGAEAFF. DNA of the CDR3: TGTGCCAGCAGTTACGCGGGAGCTGAAGCTTTCTTT.

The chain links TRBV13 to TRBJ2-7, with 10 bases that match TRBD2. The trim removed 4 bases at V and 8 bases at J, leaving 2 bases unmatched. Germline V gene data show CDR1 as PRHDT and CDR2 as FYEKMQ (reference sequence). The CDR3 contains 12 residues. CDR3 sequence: CASSSSGSKQYF. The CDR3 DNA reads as TGTGCCAGCAGCTCTAGCGGGAGCAAGCAGTACTTC.

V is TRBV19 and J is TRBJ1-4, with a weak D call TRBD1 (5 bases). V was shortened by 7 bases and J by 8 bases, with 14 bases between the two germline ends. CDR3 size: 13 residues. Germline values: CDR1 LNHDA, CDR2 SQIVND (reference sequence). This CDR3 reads CASTGRGWEKLFF. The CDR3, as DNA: TGTGCCAGTACGGGAAGGGGCTGGGAAAAACTGTTTTTT. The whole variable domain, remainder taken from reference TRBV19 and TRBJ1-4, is DGGITQSPKYLFRKEGQNVTLSCEQNLNHDAMYWYRQDPGQGLRLIYYSQIVNDFQKGDIAEGYSVSREKKESFPLTVTSAQKNPTAFYLCASTGRGWEKLFFGSGTQLSVL.

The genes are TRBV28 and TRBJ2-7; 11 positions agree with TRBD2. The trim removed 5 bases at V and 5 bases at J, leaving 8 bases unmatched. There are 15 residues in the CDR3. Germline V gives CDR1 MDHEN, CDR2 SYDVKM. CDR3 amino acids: CASSLLAGVINEQYF. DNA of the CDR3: TGTGCCAGCAGTCTACTAGCGGGAGTGATCAACGAGCAGTACTTC.

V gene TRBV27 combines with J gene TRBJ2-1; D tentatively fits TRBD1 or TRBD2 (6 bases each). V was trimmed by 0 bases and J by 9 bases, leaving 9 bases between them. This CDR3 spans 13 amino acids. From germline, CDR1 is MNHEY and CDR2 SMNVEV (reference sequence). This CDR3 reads CASSLSGGGEQFF. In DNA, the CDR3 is TGTGCCAGCAGTTTATCCGGGGGCGGTGAGCAGTTCTTC.

Written as DNA, the CDR3 is TGTGCCAGCAGCGAAAACAGGGGGTGGGAGACCCAGTACTTC. This encodes CASSENRGWETQYF. The rearrangement uses TRBV5-6 and TRBJ2-5; TRBD1 matches at 8 bases. The germline CDR1 and CDR2 sequences are SGHDT and YYEEEE. The CDR3 is made up of 14 amino acids. With V trimmed by 4 bases and J by 5 bases, 7 bases remained unmatched.

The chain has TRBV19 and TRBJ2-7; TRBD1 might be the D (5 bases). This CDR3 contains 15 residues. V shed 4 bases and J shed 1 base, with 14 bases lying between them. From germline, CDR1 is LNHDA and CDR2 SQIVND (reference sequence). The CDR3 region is CASSTPFAGSYEQYF. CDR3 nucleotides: TGTGCCAGTAGTACCCCCTTCGCAGGGTCCTACGAGCAGTACTTC. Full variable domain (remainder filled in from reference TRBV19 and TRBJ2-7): DGGITQSPKYLFRKEGQNVTLSCEQNLNHDAMYWYRQDPGQGLRLIYYSQIVNDFQKGDIAEGYSVSREKKESFPLTVTSAQKNPTAFYLCASSTPFAGSYEQYFGPGTRLTVT.

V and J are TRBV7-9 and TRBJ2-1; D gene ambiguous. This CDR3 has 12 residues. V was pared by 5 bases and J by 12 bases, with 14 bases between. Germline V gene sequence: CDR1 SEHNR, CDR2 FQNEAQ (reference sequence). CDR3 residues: CASSPRPRLQFF. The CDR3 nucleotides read TGTGCCAGCAGCCCCCGGCCTAGACTGCAGTTCTTC.

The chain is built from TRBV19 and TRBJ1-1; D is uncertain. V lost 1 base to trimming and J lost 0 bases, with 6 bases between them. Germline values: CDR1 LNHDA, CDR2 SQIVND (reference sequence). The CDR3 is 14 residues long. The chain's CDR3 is CASSIGALNTEAFF. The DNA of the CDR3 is TGTGCCAGTAGTATAGGGGCTCTGAACACTGAAGCTTTCTTT.

The chain's CDR3 is CASSLLGGQKSEQFF. The CDR3 DNA follows: TGTGCCAGCAGTTTATTAGGGGGGCAGAAGAGCGAGCAGTTCTTC. The gene calls are TRBV27 and TRBJ2-1; the D call may be TRBD1 or TRBD2 (6 bases each). Germline-derived CDR1 and CDR2 are MNHEY and SMNVEV (reference sequence). Trimming pared 1 base from V and 10 bases from J, leaving 17 bases between. CDR3 size: 15 residues.

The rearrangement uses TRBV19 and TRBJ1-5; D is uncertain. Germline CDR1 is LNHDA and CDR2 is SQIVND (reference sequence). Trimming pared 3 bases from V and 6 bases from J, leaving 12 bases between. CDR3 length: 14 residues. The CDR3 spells CASSMAGGPQPQHF. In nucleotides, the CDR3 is TGTGCCAGTAGTATGGCTGGAGGGCCTCAGCCCCAGCATTTT.

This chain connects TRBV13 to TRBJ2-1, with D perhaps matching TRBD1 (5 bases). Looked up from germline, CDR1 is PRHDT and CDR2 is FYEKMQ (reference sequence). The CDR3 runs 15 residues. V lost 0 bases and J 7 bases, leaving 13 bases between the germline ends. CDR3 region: CASSLGQGRVNEQFF. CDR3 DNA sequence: TGTGCCAGCAGCTTAGGGCAGGGCCGGGTTAATGAGCAGTTCTTC. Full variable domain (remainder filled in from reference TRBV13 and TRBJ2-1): AAGVIQSPRHLIKEKRETATLKCYPIPRHDTVYWYQQGPGQDPQFLISFYEKMQSDKGSIPDRFSAQQFSDYHSELNMSSLELGDSALYFCASSLGQGRVNEQFFGPGTRLTVL.

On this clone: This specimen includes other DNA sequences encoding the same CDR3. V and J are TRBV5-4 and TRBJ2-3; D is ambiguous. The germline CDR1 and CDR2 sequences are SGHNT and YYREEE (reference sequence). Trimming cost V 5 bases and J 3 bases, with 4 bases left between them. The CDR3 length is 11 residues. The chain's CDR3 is CASSTTDTQYF. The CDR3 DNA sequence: TGTGCCAGCAGTACTACAGATACGCAGTATTTT.

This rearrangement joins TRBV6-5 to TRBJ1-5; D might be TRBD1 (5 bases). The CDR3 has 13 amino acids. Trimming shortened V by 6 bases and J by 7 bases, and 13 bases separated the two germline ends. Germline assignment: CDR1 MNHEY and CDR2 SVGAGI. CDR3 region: CASSNPGGQPQHF. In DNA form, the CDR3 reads TGTGCCAGCAGCAACCCCGGGGGACAGCCCCAGCATTTT.

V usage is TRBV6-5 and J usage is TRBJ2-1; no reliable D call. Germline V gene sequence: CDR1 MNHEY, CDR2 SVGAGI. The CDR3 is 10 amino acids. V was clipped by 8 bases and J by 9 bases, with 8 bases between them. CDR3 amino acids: CASGPGEQFF. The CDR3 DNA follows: TGTGCCAGCGGTCCGGGTGAGCAGTTCTTC.

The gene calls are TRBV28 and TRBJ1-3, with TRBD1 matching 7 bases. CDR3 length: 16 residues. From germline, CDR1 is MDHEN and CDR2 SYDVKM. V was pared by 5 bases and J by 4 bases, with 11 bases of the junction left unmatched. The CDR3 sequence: CASSITQGGAGNTIYF. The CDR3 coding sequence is TGTGCCAGCAGTATAACCCAGGGGGGGGCCGGAAACACCATATATTTT.